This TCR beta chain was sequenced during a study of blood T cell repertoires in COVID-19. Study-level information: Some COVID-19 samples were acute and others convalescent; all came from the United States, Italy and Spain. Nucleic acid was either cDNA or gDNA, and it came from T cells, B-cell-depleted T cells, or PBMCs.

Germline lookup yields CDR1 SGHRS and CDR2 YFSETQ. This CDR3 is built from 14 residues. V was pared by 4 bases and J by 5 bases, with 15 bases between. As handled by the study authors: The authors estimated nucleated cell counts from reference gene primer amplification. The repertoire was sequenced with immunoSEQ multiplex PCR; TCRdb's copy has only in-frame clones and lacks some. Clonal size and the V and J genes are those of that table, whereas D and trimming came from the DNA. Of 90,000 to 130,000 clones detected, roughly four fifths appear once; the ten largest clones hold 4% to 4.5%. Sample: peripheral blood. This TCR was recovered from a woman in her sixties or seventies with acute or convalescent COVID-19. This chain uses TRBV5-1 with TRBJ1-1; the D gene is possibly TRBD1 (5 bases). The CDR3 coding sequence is TGCGCCAGCAGCCTCTCGGGGGGGTGGACTGAAGCTTTCTTT. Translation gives CASSLSGGWTEAFF.